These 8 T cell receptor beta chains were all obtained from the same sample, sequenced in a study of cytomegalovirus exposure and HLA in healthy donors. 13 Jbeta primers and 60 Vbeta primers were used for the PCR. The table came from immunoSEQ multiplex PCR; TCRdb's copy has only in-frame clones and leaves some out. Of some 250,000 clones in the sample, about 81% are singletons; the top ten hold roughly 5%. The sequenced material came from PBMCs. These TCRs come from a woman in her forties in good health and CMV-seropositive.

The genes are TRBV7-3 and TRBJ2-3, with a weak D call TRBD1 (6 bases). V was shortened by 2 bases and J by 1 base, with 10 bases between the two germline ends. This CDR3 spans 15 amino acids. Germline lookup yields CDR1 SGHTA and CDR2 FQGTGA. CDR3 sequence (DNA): TGTGCCAGCAGCTTAGGGGGCTTACGCACAGATACGCAGTATTTT. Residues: CASSLGGLRTDTQYF.

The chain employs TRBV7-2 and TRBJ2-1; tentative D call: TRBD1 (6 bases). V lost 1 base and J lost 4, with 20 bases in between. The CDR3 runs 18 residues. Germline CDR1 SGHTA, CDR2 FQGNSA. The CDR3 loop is CASSLGFGQSKMYNEQFF. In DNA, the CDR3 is TGTGCCAGCAGCTTAGGGTTCGGACAGTCCAAGATGTACAATGAGCAGTTCTTC.

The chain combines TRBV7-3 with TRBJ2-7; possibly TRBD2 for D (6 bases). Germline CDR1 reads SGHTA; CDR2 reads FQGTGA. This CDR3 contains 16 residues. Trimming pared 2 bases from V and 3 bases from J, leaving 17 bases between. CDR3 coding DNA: TGTGCCAGCAGCTTACTGTGGGTGGGAGGCAACTACGAGCAGTACTTC. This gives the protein CASSLLWVGGNYEQYF.

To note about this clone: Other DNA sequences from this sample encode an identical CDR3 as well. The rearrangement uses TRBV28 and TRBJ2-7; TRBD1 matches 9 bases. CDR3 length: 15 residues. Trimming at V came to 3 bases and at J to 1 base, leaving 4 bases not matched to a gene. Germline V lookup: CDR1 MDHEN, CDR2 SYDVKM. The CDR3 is CASSLGGTGSYEQYF. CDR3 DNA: TGTGCCAGCAGTTTGGGGGGGACAGGGTCCTACGAGCAGTACTTC.

The CDR3 DNA is TGTGCCAGCAGCGTAGGCAGGGTGGCCGGGGAGCTGTTTTTT. Amino acid sequence: CASSVGRVAGELFF. V and J are TRBV9 and TRBJ2-2, with a weak D call TRBD1 (5 bases). The V end was cut by 0 bases, the J end by 6 bases, with 9 bases between. The CDR3 is 14 amino acids. Germline CDR1 and CDR2: SGDLS and YYNGEE.

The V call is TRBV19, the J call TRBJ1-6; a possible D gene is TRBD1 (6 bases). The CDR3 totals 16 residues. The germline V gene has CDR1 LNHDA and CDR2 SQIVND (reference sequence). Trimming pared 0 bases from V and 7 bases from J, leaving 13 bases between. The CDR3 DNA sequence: TGTGCCAGTAGTATAGATGGTTCAGGGGTCAATTCACCCCTCCACTTT. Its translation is CASSIDGSGVNSPLHF.

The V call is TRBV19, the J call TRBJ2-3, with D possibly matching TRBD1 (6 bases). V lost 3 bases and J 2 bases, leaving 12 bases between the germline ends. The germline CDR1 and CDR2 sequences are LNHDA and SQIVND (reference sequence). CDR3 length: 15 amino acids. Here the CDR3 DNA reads TGTGCCAGTAGTATCCTACAGGGCCCCACAGATACGCAGTATTTT. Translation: CASSILQGPTDTQYF.

CDR3 amino acids: CASTLSVNTEAFF. For the CDR3, the DNA is TGTGCCAGCACTCTTTCGGTGAACACTGAAGCTTTCTTT. The rearrangement links TRBV2 to TRBJ1-1; no clear D. CDR1 is SNHLY and CDR2 is FYNNEI in the germline V gene. The CDR3 is made up of 13 amino acids. Trimming removed 7 bases from V and 0 bases from J, with 9 bases in between.